The source of this T cell receptor (beta chain) is a study of blood T cell repertoires in COVID-19. Study context: The origin of the acute and convalescent COVID-19 samples was the United States, Italy and Spain.

Unmatched junction bases numbered 6, after V lost 1 base and J lost 4 bases. CDR1 LNHDA and CDR2 SQIVND come from the germline V gene (reference sequence). This CDR3 has 15 residues. Only in-frame clones appear in the TCRdb table, and some are missing; sequencing was by immunoSEQ multiplex PCR. The sample shows roughly 220,000 clones, more than 75% of them seen only once. Sequenced input: peripheral blood. J is TRBJ2-5 and V is TRBV19; TRBD2 matches at 7 bases. This TCR derives from an elderly man with acute or convalescent COVID-19. The CDR3 loop is CASSIASSGVETQYF. As DNA, the CDR3 is TGTGCCAGTAGTATAGCCTCTAGCGGAGTAGAGACCCAGTACTTC.